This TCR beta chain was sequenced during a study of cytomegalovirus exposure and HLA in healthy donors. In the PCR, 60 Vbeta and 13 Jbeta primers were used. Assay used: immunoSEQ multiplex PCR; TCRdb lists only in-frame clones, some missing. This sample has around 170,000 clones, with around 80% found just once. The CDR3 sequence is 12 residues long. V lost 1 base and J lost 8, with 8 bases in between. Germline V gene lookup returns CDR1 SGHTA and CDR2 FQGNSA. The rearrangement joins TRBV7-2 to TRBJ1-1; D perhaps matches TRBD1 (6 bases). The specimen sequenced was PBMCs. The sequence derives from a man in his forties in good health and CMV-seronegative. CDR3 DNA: TGTGCCAGCAGCTTAGGGGGGGGCGAAGCTTTCTTT. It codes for CASSLGGGEAFF.